This T cell receptor (beta chain) was obtained from a study of human T cells and chemical hapten exposure. In the study overall: TCR yield per sample varied, mainly due to pooled library volumes.

TCRdb reprocessed the RACE reads via MiXCR and lists one record per CDR3 protein. The sample comprises fewer than 45,000 distinct CDR3 sequences, 4% of which are singletons, and about 24% rests with the top ten. Study findings and constraints: Expanded TCRs clustered into significantly more large CDR3 similarity groups than controls, the analysis revealed.

There are 14 residues in the CDR3. Germline CDR1 and CDR2: DFQATT and SNEGSKA (reference sequence). V lost 6 bases and J lost 0, with 12 bases in between. This clonotype was seen only a few times. Antigen unknown. Time point defined: patch test 1, 2 weeks after DPC sensitization. The treatment is: therapeutic diphenylcyclopropenone sensitization with weekly scalp DPC. Researchers extracted total RNA from unfractionated whole blood. This specimen was whole blood, taken in connection with sensitization to the hapten diphenylcyclopropenone (DPC). V gene TRBV20-1 combines with J gene TRBJ2-1, with a tentative D call TRBD1 (6 bases). The receptor comes from a man aged 45 to 65 with alopecia areata. Some clones in this sample may be carry-over from other donors' samples. Here the CDR3 DNA reads TGCAGTGCAAGGACAGCAAGCTCCTACAATGAGCAGTTCTTC. This sequence encodes CSARTASSYNEQFF.